This T cell receptor beta chain was retrieved from a study of T cell responses to AZD1222 COVID-19 vaccine. Study observations and caveats: Dominant at 160-218 and 743-854, vaccine-associated CD4 TCRs also spanned spike. Donors were largely white British and mainly female; clonal diversity was possibly underestimated.

In regard to this clone: What it recognizes is unknown.

Sequencing was performed with immunoSEQ multiplex PCR; in TCRdb, only in-frame clones are kept and a portion is missing. The sample includes 150,000 or so clones, around 85% of them seen just once. The length of the CDR3 is 14 residues. V gave up 6 bases and J gave up 5 bases; unmatched junction bases: 9. Germline assignment: CDR1 SGHTA and CDR2 FQGNSA. This specimen consisted of peripheral blood, obtained on day 0 of MenACWY control vaccination. This chain joins TRBV7-2 and TRBJ2-5; 7 bases map to TRBD1. The receptor was isolated from an adult in good health. Written as DNA, the CDR3 is TGTGCCAGCAGGGGAAGGGGGCTCGGGGAGACCCAGTACTTC. It codes for CASRGRGLGETQYF.